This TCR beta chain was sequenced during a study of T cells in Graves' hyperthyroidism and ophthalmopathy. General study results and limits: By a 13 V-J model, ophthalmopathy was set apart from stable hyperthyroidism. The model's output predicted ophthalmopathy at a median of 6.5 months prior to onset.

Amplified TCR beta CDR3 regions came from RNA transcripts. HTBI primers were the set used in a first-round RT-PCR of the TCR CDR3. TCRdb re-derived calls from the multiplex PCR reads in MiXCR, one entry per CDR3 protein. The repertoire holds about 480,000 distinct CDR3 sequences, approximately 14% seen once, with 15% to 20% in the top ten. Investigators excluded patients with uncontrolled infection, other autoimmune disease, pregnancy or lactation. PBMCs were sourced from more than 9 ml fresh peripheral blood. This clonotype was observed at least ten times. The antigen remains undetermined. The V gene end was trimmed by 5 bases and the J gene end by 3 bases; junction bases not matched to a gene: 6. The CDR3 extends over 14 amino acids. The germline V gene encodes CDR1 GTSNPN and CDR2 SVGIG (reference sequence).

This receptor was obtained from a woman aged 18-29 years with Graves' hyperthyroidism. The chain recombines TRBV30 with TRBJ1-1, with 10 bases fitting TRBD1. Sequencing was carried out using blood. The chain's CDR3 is CAWDRDRGHTEAFF. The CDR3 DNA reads TGTGCCTGGGACCGGGACAGGGGACACACTGAAGCTTTCTTT.